The present TCR beta chain was sequenced within a study of cytomegalovirus exposure and HLA in healthy donors. Whole-study results and caveats: It was reported that TCR beta sequences correctly inferred the HLA-A and HLA-B alleles for most subjects. Investigators reported around 150 TCR beta chains as tied to cytomegalovirus.

PCR primers comprised 60 Vbeta and 13 Jbeta primers. TCRdb's copy holds only in-frame clones and misses some; the assay was immunoSEQ multiplex PCR. Counted here are roughly 160,000 clones, approximately 78% occurring once; the ten biggest clones make up about 7.7%. In the case of this clone: What it binds is not known.

The CDR3 has 12 residues. Germline V gene lookup returns CDR1 SGHAT and CDR2 FQNNGV. Trimming stripped 4 bases from V and 7 bases from J, with 9 bases between. This receptor was taken from a young woman in good health and CMV-seropositive. The source material was PBMCs. The genes are TRBV11-2 and TRBJ2-3; a possible D gene is TRBD1 (5 bases). The CDR3 sequence: CASSSSGYTQYF. The CDR3 nucleotides read TGTGCCAGCAGCTCCTCAGGGTATACGCAGTATTTT.